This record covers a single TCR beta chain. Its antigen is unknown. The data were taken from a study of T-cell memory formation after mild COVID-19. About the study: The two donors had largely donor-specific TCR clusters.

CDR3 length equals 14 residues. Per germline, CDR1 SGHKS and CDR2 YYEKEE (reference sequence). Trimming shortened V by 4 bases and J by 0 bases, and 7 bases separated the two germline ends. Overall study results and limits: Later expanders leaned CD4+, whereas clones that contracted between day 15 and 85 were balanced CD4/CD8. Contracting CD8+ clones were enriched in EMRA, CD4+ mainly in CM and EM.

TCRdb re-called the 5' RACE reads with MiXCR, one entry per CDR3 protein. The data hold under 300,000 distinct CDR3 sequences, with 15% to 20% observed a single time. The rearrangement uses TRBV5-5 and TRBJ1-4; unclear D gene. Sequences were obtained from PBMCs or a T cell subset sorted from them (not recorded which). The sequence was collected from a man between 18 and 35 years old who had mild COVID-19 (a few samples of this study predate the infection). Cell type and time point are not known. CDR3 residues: CASSGRATNEKLFF. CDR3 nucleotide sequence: TGTGCCAGCAGCGGGAGGGCAACTAATGAAAAACTGTTTTTT.